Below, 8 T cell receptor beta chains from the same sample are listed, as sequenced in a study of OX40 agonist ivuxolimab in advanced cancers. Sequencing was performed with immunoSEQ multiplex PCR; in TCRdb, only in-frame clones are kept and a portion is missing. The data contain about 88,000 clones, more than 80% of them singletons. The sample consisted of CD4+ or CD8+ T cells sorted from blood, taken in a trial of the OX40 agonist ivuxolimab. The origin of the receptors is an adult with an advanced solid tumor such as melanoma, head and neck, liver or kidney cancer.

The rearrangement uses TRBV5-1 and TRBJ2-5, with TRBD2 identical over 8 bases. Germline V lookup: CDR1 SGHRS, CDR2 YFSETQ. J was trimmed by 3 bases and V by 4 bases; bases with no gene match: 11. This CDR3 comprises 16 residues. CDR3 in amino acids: CASSPQGSSGKETQYF. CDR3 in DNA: TGCGCCAGCAGCCCCCAGGGTAGTAGCGGGAAAGAGACCCAGTACTTC.

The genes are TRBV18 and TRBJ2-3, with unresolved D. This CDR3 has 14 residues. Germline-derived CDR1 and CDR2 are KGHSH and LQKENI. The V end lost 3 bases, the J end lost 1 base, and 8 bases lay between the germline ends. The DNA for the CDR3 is TGTGCCAGCTCACCCCGATCGGGCACAGATACGCAGTATTTT. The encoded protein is CASSPRSGTDTQYF.

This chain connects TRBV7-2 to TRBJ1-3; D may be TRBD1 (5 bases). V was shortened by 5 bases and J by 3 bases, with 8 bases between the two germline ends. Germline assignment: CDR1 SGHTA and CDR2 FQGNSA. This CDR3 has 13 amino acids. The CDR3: CASSTRGGNTIYF. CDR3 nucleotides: TGTGCCAGCAGCACTAGGGGTGGAAACACCATATATTTT. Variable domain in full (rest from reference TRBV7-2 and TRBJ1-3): GAGVSQSPSNKVTEKGKDVELRCDPISGHTALYWYRQSLGQGLEFLIYFQGNSAPDKSGLPSDRFSAERTGGSVSTLTIQRTQQEDSAVYLCASSTRGGNTIYFGEGSWLTVV.

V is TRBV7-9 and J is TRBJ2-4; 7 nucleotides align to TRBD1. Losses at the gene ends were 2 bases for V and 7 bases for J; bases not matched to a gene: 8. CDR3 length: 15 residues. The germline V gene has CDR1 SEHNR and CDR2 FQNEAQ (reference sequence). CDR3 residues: CASSLPIRQGNIQYF. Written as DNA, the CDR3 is TGTGCCAGCAGCTTACCCATCCGACAGGGCAACATTCAGTACTTC.

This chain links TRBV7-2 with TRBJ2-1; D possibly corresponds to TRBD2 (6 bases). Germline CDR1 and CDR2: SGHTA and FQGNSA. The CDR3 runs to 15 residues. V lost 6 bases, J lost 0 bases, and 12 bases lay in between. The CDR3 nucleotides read TGTGCCAGCAGGCGGGGACGGAGCTCCTACAATGAGCAGTTCTTC. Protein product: CASRRGRSSYNEQFF.

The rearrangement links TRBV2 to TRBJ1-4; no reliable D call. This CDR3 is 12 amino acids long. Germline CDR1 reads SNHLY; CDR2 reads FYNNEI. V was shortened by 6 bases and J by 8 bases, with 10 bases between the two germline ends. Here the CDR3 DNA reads TGTGCCAGCAGAGGGCAGGTAGAAAAACTGTTTTTT. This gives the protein CASRGQVEKLFF.

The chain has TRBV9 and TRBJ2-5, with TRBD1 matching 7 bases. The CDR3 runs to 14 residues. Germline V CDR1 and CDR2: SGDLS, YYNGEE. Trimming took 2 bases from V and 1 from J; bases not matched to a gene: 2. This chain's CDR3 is CASSVGTAQETQYF. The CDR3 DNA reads TGTGCCAGCAGCGTCGGGACAGCCCAAGAGACCCAGTACTTC.

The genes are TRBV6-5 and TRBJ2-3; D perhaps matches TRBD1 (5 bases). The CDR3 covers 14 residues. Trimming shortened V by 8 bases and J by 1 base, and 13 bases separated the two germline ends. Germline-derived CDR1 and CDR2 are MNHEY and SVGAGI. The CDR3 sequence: CASLDIGGTDTQYF. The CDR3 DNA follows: TGTGCCAGCTTAGACATAGGGGGCACAGATACGCAGTATTTT.